This is a list of T cell receptor beta chains from one sample in a study of T cell changes during pregnancy in multiple sclerosis. Measured with immunoSEQ multiplex PCR; TCRdb has only the in-frame clones, and not every one. The profile shows some 64,000 clones, about 87% of them singletons. Specimen: peripheral blood, collected in the first trimester of pregnancy. Every receptor here comes from a female donor in good health, enrolled as a control in a pregnancy study. Both conserved end residues are part of each CDR3. The D gene is left open where the match is weak. Clone size is shown for a subset of rows, as once, few, many or a class of expanded clone.

V gene,clone size,J gene,D gene,CDR3 DNA,CDR3 protein
TRBV30,.,TRBJ1-3,.,TGTGCCTGGATCGGGGATGGAAACACCATATATTTT,CAWIGDGNTIYF
TRBV7-9,.,TRBJ1-4,.,TGTGCCAGCAGCGGGCAGGCTCAAAATGAAAAACTGTTTTTT,CASSGQAQNEKLFF
TRBV7-3,.,TRBJ2-3,TRBD2,TGTGCCAGCAGCTTAGGTACTAGCGGGGGCACAGATACGCAGTATTTT,CASSLGTSGGTDTQYF
TRBV11-2,.,TRBJ1-2,.,TGTGCCAGCAGCTTAAGCGGCAGGGGAGACTATGGCTACACCTTC,CASSLSGRGDYGYTF
TRBV7-8,.,TRBJ2-1,.,TGTGCCAGCCCCGACAGTTTCTCCTACAATGAGCAGTTCTTC,CASPDSFSYNEQFF
TRBV4-1,.,TRBJ2-1,.,TGCGCCAGCAGCCACCTCGGGACATTAACCTACAATGAGCAGTTCTTC,CASSHLGTLTYNEQFF
TRBV2,.,TRBJ2-1,TRBD2,TGTGCCTCCCACAGAACTAGCGGGGGGGCCGGAGAGCAGTTCTTC,CASHRTSGGAGEQFF
TRBV6-6,.,TRBJ2-3,TRBD2,TGTGCCAGCAGCCCCGTAGGGGACTACACAGATACGCAGTATTTT,CASSPVGDYTDTQYF
TRBV6-1,.,TRBJ2-1,TRBD1,TGTGCCAGCAGTGAACCCGGGACAGGGGGGGGCAATGAGCAGTTCTTC,CASSEPGTGGGNEQFF
TRBV5-4,.,TRBJ2-7,.,TGTGCCAGCAGCTCTACGAGGCCGCAGTCCTACGAGCAGTACTTC,CASSSTRPQSYEQYF
TRBV19,.,TRBJ1-1,.,TGTGCCAGTAGTGTTCTTGGCCCGAACACTGAAGCTTTCTTT,CASSVLGPNTEAFF
TRBV30,.,TRBJ2-3,TRBD2,TGTGCCTGGGAAAGGACTAGCGGCCCGGACTTTGCAGATACGCAGTATTTT,CAWERTSGPDFADTQYF
TRBV4-3,.,TRBJ2-3,.,TGCGCCAGCAGCCGAGAGCGGCGGGATACGCAGTATTTT,CASSRERRDTQYF
TRBV27,.,TRBJ1-1,.,TGTGCCAGCAGTTTAAGGGGGTTGGGGAACACTGAAGCTTTCTTT,CASSLRGLGNTEAFF
TRBV23-1,.,TRBJ1-5,.,TGCGCCAGCAGTCAATCGTTGAGGACAGCACTCAATCAGCCCCAGCATTTT,CASSQSLRTALNQPQHF
TRBV30,.,TRBJ1-6,TRBD1,TGTGCCTGGCGTGGGACAGTTTCTGGCTCACCCCTCCACTTT,CAWRGTVSGSPLHF
TRBV5-4,few,TRBJ1-1,.,TGTGCCAGCAGCTTGGTTGAGGAGAACACTGAAGCTTTCTTT,CASSLVEENTEAFF